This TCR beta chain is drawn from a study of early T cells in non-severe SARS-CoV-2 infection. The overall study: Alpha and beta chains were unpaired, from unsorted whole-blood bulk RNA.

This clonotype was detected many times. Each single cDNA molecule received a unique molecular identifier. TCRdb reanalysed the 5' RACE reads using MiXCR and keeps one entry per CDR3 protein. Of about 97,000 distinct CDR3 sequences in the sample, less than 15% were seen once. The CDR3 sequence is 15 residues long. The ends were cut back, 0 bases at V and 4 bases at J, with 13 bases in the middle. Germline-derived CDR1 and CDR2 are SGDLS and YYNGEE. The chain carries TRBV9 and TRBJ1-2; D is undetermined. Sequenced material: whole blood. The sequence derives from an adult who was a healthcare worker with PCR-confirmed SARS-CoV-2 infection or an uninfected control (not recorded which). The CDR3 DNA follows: TGTGCCAGCAGCGTAGCGTCCGGGGTTGGCTATGGCTACACCTTC. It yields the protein CASSVASGVGYGYTF.